A single sample gave rise to the 27 T cell receptor beta chains below, sequenced in a study of blood T cell repertoires in COVID-19. Sequencing used immunoSEQ multiplex PCR; TCRdb keeps in-frame clones, though not all of them. Altogether about 190,000 clones are present, under 80% being singletons, with the ten largest covering around an eighth. The specimen sequenced was peripheral blood. All receptors derive from a woman between 45 and 60 years old with acute or convalescent COVID-19.

The chain joins TRBV6-6 to TRBJ1-2, with TRBD1 matching over 12 bases. With V trimmed by 2 bases and J by 4 bases, 5 bases remained unmatched. The CDR3 sequence is 16 residues long. Germline CDR1 is MNHNY and CDR2 is SVGAGI (reference sequence). This CDR3 reads CASSYPGTGGVYGYTF. The CDR3 DNA is TGTGCCAGCAGTTACCCGGGGACAGGGGGCGTCTATGGCTACACCTTC.

V gene TRBV7-2 combines with J gene TRBJ2-1, with a possible D match to TRBD2 (5 bases). CDR1 and CDR2 (germline): SGHTA, FQGNSA. V dropped 2 bases and J dropped 0 bases, with 14 bases sitting between them. This CDR3 contains 17 residues. In nucleotides, the CDR3 is TGTGCCAGCAGCTTACGCCTAGCATTGGCCTCCTACAATGAGCAGTTCTTC. Protein product: CASSLRLALASYNEQFF.

V gene TRBV10-3 combines with J gene TRBJ2-7; 8 nucleotides align to TRBD1. Looked up from germline, CDR1 is ENHRY and CDR2 is SYGVKD. J lost 5 bases, V lost 5 bases, and 5 bases had no gene match. The CDR3 consists of 13 residues. CDR3 loop: CAISLTGEDEQYF. The CDR3 DNA sequence: TGTGCCATCAGTTTGACAGGGGAGGACGAGCAGTACTTC.

The chain uses TRBV19 and TRBJ1-1; no clear D gene. V was clipped by 5 bases and J by 1 base, with 5 bases between them. The CDR3 sequence is 12 residues long. Per the germline V gene, CDR1 is LNHDA and CDR2 is SQIVND (reference sequence). DNA of the CDR3: TGTGCCAGTAGTGCAGGGAACACTGAAGCTTTCTTT. Its protein product is CASSAGNTEAFF.

This chain connects TRBV5-6 to TRBJ1-6; TRBD1 might be the D (6 bases). The CDR3 contains 15 residues. Germline CDR1 is SGHDT and CDR2 is YYEEEE. The V and J ends lost 1 base and 2 bases respectively, with 7 bases between them. The CDR3 DNA reads TGTGCCAGCAGCTTGACAGGGACCTATAATTCACCCCTCCACTTT. Its protein product is CASSLTGTYNSPLHF.

The sample holds a few counts of this clone. An end of the junction does not agree with germline; a read error may underlie this. The chain links TRBV5-1 to TRBJ1-2; tentatively, D is TRBD1 (6 bases). The CDR3 covers 14 residues. From germline, CDR1 is SGHRS and CDR2 YFSETQ. CDR3 in amino acids: CASSLDRVNSGYTF. CDR3 nucleotide sequence: TGCGCCAGCAGCTTGGACAGGGTGAACTCTGGCTACACCTTC.

The CDR3 is CASSVGQFYGYTF. Written as DNA, the CDR3 is TGCGCCAGCAGCGTGGGACAGTTCTATGGCTACACCTTC. This sequence joins TRBV5-1 and TRBJ1-2; TRBD1 matches 7 bases. Germline trimming cut 4 bases from V and 4 bases from J; bases unmatched to any gene: 4. Germline V gives CDR1 SGHRS, CDR2 YFSETQ. The CDR3 is 13 residues long.

This chain uses TRBV14 with TRBJ2-2, with 9 bases fitting TRBD1. V shed 4 bases and J 7 bases; nucleotides not matched to a gene: 10. Germline CDR1 is SGHDN and CDR2 is FVKESK. The CDR3 is made up of 16 amino acids. In DNA form, the CDR3 reads TGTGCCAGCAGCCCCCTCGGGACAGGGAAGGTCGGGGAGCTGTTTTTT. Its translation: CASSPLGTGKVGELFF.

The chain is built from TRBV27 and TRBJ1-5; 9 nucleotides agree with TRBD1. Germline V CDR1 and CDR2: MNHEY, SMNVEV (reference sequence). The CDR3 runs to 16 residues. With V trimmed by 8 bases and J by 2 bases, 10 bases remained unmatched. The CDR3 loop reads CASGVQGALGNQPQHF. DNA of the CDR3: TGTGCCAGCGGAGTACAGGGGGCGTTGGGCAATCAGCCCCAGCATTTT.

The rearrangement joins TRBV28 to TRBJ2-7; D might be TRBD1 (5 bases). The V gene's germline CDR1 is MDHEN and CDR2 SYDVKM. Trimming shortened V by 6 bases and J by 4 bases, and 16 bases separated the two germline ends. This CDR3 has 14 amino acids. The CDR3 bases are TGTGCCAGCAGCCCCCCAGGGAACACTTACGAGCAGTACTTC. Protein sequence: CASSPPGNTYEQYF.

Details on this clone: The sample contains more than one DNA sequence encoding this CDR3. V and J are TRBV5-1 and TRBJ1-2, with TRBD1 as a possible D gene (5 bases). The CDR3 length is 13 residues. V was shortened by 4 bases and J by 3 bases, with 10 bases between the two germline ends. Germline loops: CDR1 SGHRS, CDR2 YFSETQ. In nucleotides, the CDR3 is TGCGCCAGCAGCCTCCAGGGCGACTATGGCTACACCTTC. Its translation: CASSLQGDYGYTF.

This clone appeared once. The chain carries TRBV3-1 (or the pseudogene TRBV3-2) and TRBJ1-2; 7 nucleotides align to TRBD1. In germline, CDR1 is LGHDT, CDR2 YNNKEL (reference sequence). V gave up 3 bases and J gave up 1 base; unmatched junction bases: 5. The CDR3 contains 15 residues. CDR3 sequence (DNA): TGTGCCAGCAGCCAGGGACAGTTAATTAACTATGGCTACACCTTC. It yields the protein CASSQGQLINYGYTF.

For the CDR3, the DNA is TGTGCCAGCAGCCTAAAAGTTTCCGGGACAGCCATCTACGAGCAGTACTTC. Protein sequence: CASSLKVSGTAIYEQYF. The chain employs TRBV7-2 and TRBJ2-7; TRBD1 matches 7 bases. The ends lost 5 bases at V and 3 bases at J; junction bases unmatched: 16. The germline CDR1 and CDR2 sequences are SGHTA and FQGNSA. The CDR3 spans 17 residues.

The gene calls are TRBV7-2 and TRBJ1-1, with D unresolved. Germline CDR1 is SGHTA and CDR2 is FQGNSA. V lost 3 bases and J 1 base, leaving 3 bases between the germline ends. The CDR3 extends over 12 amino acids. The CDR3: CASSFKNTEAFF. CDR3 coding DNA: TGTGCCAGCAGCTTCAAGAACACTGAAGCTTTCTTT. Full variable domain (remainder filled in from reference TRBV7-2 and TRBJ1-1): GAGVSQSPSNKVTEKGKDVELRCDPISGHTALYWYRQSLGQGLEFLIYFQGNSAPDKSGLPSDRFSAERTGGSVSTLTIQRTQQEDSAVYLCASSFKNTEAFFGQGTRLTVV.

The chain links TRBV25-1 to TRBJ1-2; 8 nucleotides align to TRBD1. The germline V gene encodes CDR1 MGHDK and CDR2 SYGVNS. The CDR3 runs to 16 residues. Germline trimming cut 1 base from V and 8 bases from J; bases unmatched to any gene: 12. The CDR3, as DNA: TGTGCCAGCAGTGAATCCAGGACAGGGAGAAGTGGAGGCTACACCTTC. Its translation: CASSESRTGRSGGYTF.

The chain has TRBV7-6 and TRBJ2-2; 11 bases match TRBD1. From germline, CDR1 is SGHVS and CDR2 FNYEAQ. Losses at the gene ends were 5 bases for V and 2 bases for J; bases not matched to a gene: 4. CDR3 size: 16 residues. Here the CDR3 DNA reads TGTGCCAGCAGCCCTAGGACAGGGGGCAACACCGGGGAGCTGTTTTTT. Protein sequence: CASSPRTGGNTGELFF.

The V and J genes are TRBV2 and TRBJ2-5; TRBD1 aligns across 7 bases. The CDR3 contains 13 residues. With V trimmed by 5 bases and J by 5 bases, 5 bases remained unmatched. Germline V lookup: CDR1 SNHLY, CDR2 FYNNEI. The CDR3 DNA is TGTGCCAGCAGTCGAGGGGGCGGCGAGACCCAGTACTTC. The encoded protein is CASSRGGGETQYF.

This chain joins TRBV24-1 and TRBJ2-7; 10 nucleotides line up with TRBD2. Germline V gene data show CDR1 as KGHDR and CDR2 as SFDVKD. The junction had 6 bases not matched to a gene; V was cut back by 4 bases and J by 4 bases. CDR3 size: 15 residues. The CDR3 protein is CATSDDLAGVYEQYF. In nucleotides, the CDR3 is TGTGCCACCAGTGACGATCTAGCGGGAGTTTACGAGCAGTACTTC.

The J gene is TRBJ1-2, the V gene TRBV12-3 or TRBV12-4, with D maybe TRBD1 (5 bases). The CDR3 has 13 amino acids. Trimming pared 0 bases from V and 7 bases from J, leaving 9 bases between. CDR3 residues: CASSLAGRGGYTF. CDR3 bases: TGTGCCAGCAGTTTAGCGGGGCGGGGTGGCTACACCTTC.

The chain uses TRBV7-9 and TRBJ2-1; the D gene is possibly TRBD1 (5 bases). This CDR3 region has 13 residues. V shed 5 bases and J shed 6 bases, with 11 bases lying between them. In germline, CDR1 is SEHNR, CDR2 FQNEAQ (reference sequence). CDR3 in amino acids: CASSPTGTNEQFF. Here the CDR3 DNA reads TGTGCCAGCAGCCCAACAGGTACCAATGAGCAGTTCTTC.

V and J are TRBV10-3 and TRBJ2-7; 14 positions match TRBD2. The CDR3 length is 18 residues. J was trimmed by 4 bases and V by 3 bases; bases with no gene match: 11. The germline V gene has CDR1 ENHRY and CDR2 SYGVKD. Here the CDR3 DNA reads TGTGCCATCAGTGACTCCTCCGGGACTAGCGGGAGTATGTACGAGCAGTACTTC. Translation: CAISDSSGTSGSMYEQYF.

This chain uses TRBV7-2 with TRBJ2-1; 13 bases map to TRBD2. This CDR3 has 15 amino acids. The J segment lost 9 bases and the V segment lost 6 bases, leaving 8 bases of the junction unmatched. Per germline, CDR1 SGHTA and CDR2 FQGNSA. The CDR3 DNA follows: TGTGCCAGCAGTTCTACTAGCGGGAGGGCCATTGAGCAGTTCTTC. Translation: CASSSTSGRAIEQFF.

The genes are TRBV6-5 and TRBJ2-1; 11 bases are a match to TRBD2. The CDR3 runs 12 residues. The germline V gene has CDR1 MNHEY and CDR2 SVGAGI. Trimming removed 6 bases from V and 9 bases from J; junction bases left unmatched: 1. This CDR3 is CASRLAGGEQFF. The CDR3 DNA follows: TGTGCCAGCAGGCTAGCGGGGGGTGAGCAGTTCTTC.

This chain connects TRBV21-1 to TRBJ2-7; TRBD2 was called by the table and not checked on the DNA. TRBV21-1 is a known pseudogene. This CDR3 has 15 amino acids. The CDR3 DNA follows: TGTGCCAATAGGGCGGGCGGGTCCCTCGGGTACGAGCAGTACTTC. Its protein product is CANRAGGSLGYEQYF.

This rearrangement joins TRBV3-1 (or the pseudogene TRBV3-2) to TRBJ2-3, with TRBD2 matching over 12 bases. V lost 3 bases and J lost 6; bases outside the gene matches: 4. This CDR3 comprises 15 residues. Looked up from germline, CDR1 is LGHDT and CDR2 is YNNKEL (reference sequence). CDR3 protein: CASSHWTSGTDTQYF. The CDR3 DNA reads as TGTGCCAGCAGCCATTGGACTAGCGGGACCGATACGCAGTATTTT.

The chain joins TRBV3-1 (or the pseudogene TRBV3-2) to TRBJ2-5; D might be TRBD2 (6 bases). The CDR3 runs to 15 residues. Between the trimmed V and J ends, which lost 5 bases and 2 bases, there was a span of 15 bases. Germline V gene data show CDR1 as LGHDT and CDR2 as YNNKEL (reference sequence). The CDR3 sequence is CASSGRDRYQETQYF. CDR3 bases: TGTGCCAGCAGCGGGCGGGACCGGTATCAAGAGACCCAGTACTTC.

The chain joins TRBV27 to TRBJ1-2; D unclear. With 5 bases removed from V and 8 bases from J, the gap between germline ends came to 15 bases. The CDR3 has 13 amino acids. CDR1 is MNHEY, CDR2 SMNVEV, per germline (reference sequence). The CDR3 here is CASSPYGLAGYTF. The CDR3 coding sequence is TGTGCCAGCAGTCCCTATGGTCTTGCCGGCTACACCTTC.